The source of this T cell receptor beta chain is a study of blood T cell repertoires in COVID-19. Deletions cut 7 bases from V and 8 bases from J, with 20 bases between. The CDR3 covers 15 residues. Germline lookup yields CDR1 MNHEY and CDR2 SVGAGI. Repertoires were generated with immunoSEQ multiplex PCR, while TCRdb's copy carries only in-frame clones and drops some. This sample has 150,000 to 200,000 clones, with 70% to 85% found just once. Sequencing was performed on peripheral blood. This TCR came from a human donor with acute or convalescent COVID-19. The donor label of this sample is uncertain. The gene calls are TRBV6-5 and TRBJ1-4; weak D call: TRBD1 (5 bases). The CDR3 is CASTTMGGAREKLFF. Written as DNA, the CDR3 is TGTGCCAGCACGACAATGGGAGGGGCGCGGGAAAAACTGTTTTTT.